One sample yielded the 21 T cell receptor beta chains listed below, sequenced in a study of OX40 agonist ivuxolimab in advanced cancers. The library was generated by the immunoSEQ multiplex PCR assay. TCRdb mirrors the immuneACCESS table, restricted to in-frame sequences. Some clones are absent from its copies; in checked studies, under half trace to an unresolved V gene, and the reason for the others is unknown. The sample table records approximately 50,000 clones; about four fifths of these occur just once. The top ten hold less than 15% of the sample. This specimen consisted of CD4+ or CD8+ T cells sorted from blood, obtained in a trial of the OX40 agonist ivuxolimab. These receptors came from an adult with an advanced solid tumor such as melanoma, head and neck, liver or kidney cancer.

The chain links TRBV7-9 to TRBJ1-5, with 7 nucleotides matching TRBD1. The CDR3 totals 15 residues. Germline CDR1 is SEHNR and CDR2 is FQNEAQ (reference sequence). With V trimmed by 1 base and J by 5 bases, 5 bases remained unmatched. In nucleotides, the CDR3 is TGTGCCAGCAGCTTAGAAGGGCAGGGGGATCAGCCCCAGCATTTT. Residues: CASSLEGQGDQPQHF.

This clone showed up just once. V is TRBV7-8 and J is TRBJ1-1; 11 bases align to TRBD1. The V gene end was trimmed by 5 bases and the J gene end by 4 bases; junction bases not matched to a gene: 6. This CDR3 region has 15 residues. Germline V gene data show CDR1 as SGHVS and CDR2 as FQNEAQ. This chain's CDR3 is CASSQTGTGGTEAFF. CDR3 DNA sequence: TGTGCCAGCAGCCAAACCGGGACAGGGGGCACTGAAGCTTTCTTT.

The V call is TRBV6-5, the J call TRBJ2-1; a weak D match, TRBD2 (6 bases). Trimming pared 5 bases from V and 0 bases from J, leaving 8 bases between. Germline CDR1 MNHEY, CDR2 SVGAGI. This CDR3 contains 14 residues. Here the CDR3 reads CASSERASYNEQFF. CDR3 coding DNA: TGTGCCAGCAGTGAGCGGGCCTCCTACAATGAGCAGTTCTTC.

This rearrangement joins TRBV5-6 to TRBJ1-3; D may be TRBD1 (5 bases). V was cut by 0 bases and J by 1 base, with 8 bases left in between. The CDR3 is 15 residues long. Germline CDR1 and CDR2: SGHDT and YYEEEE. DNA of the CDR3: TGTGCCAGCAGCTTGGTACGGGGGTCTGGAAACACCATATATTTT. Its translation is CASSLVRGSGNTIYF. The variable domain in full, with the rest retrieved from reference TRBV5-6 and TRBJ1-3, is DAGVTQSPTHLIKTRGQQVTLRCSPKSGHDTVSWYQQALGQGPQFIFQYYEEEERQRGNFPDRFSGHQFPNYSSELNVNALLLGDSALYLCASSLVRGSGNTIYFGEGSWLTVV.

The rearrangement links TRBV6-1 to TRBJ1-6; D ambiguous. The V and J ends lost 7 bases and 7 bases respectively, with 11 bases between them. CDR1 is MNHNS and CDR2 is SASEGT in the germline V gene. The CDR3 consists of 13 residues. CDR3 loop: CASILNTNSPLHF. As DNA, the CDR3 is TGTGCCAGCATCCTCAATACCAATTCACCCCTCCACTTT.

The chain uses TRBV27 and TRBJ2-1; 9 nucleotides align to TRBD1. CDR1 and CDR2 from the germline V gene are MNHEY and SMNVEV (reference sequence). The V segment lost 6 bases and the J segment 2 bases; nucleotides outside the gene matches: 17. The CDR3 runs to 19 residues. CDR3 loop: CASRAGGTGTTRTYNEQFF. CDR3 sequence (DNA): TGTGCCAGCAGGGCTGGGGGGACAGGGACTACCCGTACCTACAATGAGCAGTTCTTC.

The CDR3 region has the DNA TGTGCCAGCGCATCTAGCGGGACTACAGATACGCAGTATTTT. It translates to CASASSGTTDTQYF. The chain has TRBV2 and TRBJ2-3; 9 bases are shared with TRBD2. Germline V gene lookup returns CDR1 SNHLY and CDR2 FYNNEI. Germline trimming cut 8 bases from V and 3 bases from J; bases unmatched to any gene: 6. There are 14 residues in the CDR3.

This chain joins TRBV19 and TRBJ2-5, with 8 bases matching TRBD1. Trimming took 5 bases from V and 2 from J; bases not matched to a gene: 4. There are 14 residues in the CDR3. The germline gives CDR1 LNHDA, CDR2 SQIVND (reference sequence). CDR3 amino acids: CASSLQGEQETQYF. CDR3 bases: TGTGCCAGTAGTTTACAGGGGGAACAAGAGACCCAGTACTTC. The full variable domain, in which reference TRBV19 and TRBJ2-5 provide the parts outside the CDR3, is DGGITQSPKYLFRKEGQNVTLSCEQNLNHDAMYWYRQDPGQGLRLIYYSQIVNDFQKGDIAEGYSVSREKKESFPLTVTSAQKNPTAFYLCASSLQGEQETQYFGPGTRLLVL.

This rearrangement joins TRBV29-1 to TRBJ1-4, with a weak D call TRBD1 (5 bases). The CDR3 sequence is 13 residues long. The germline CDR1 and CDR2 sequences are SQVTM and ANQGSEA. Trimming took off 4 bases at V and 4 bases at J, with 10 bases between the two ends. The CDR3 protein is CSVVRVGNEKLFF. Here the CDR3 DNA reads TGCAGCGTTGTCAGGGTTGGTAATGAAAAACTGTTTTTT.

Here the CDR3 DNA reads TGTGCCAGCAGTTCCGAGGGCGCCCAGGGTCGTTCACCCCTCCACTTT. Translation gives CASSSEGAQGRSPLHF. This chain links TRBV7-6 with TRBJ1-6, with a tentative D call TRBD1 (5 bases). The germline CDR1 and CDR2 sequences are SGHVS and FNYEAQ. V lost 6 bases and J lost 9, with 21 bases in between. This CDR3 spans 16 amino acids. The full variable domain, with the rest looked up from reference TRBV7-6 and TRBJ1-6, is GAGVSQSPRYKVTKRGQDVALRCDPISGHVSLYWYRQALGQGPEFLTYFNYEAQQDKSGLPNDRFSAERPEGSISTLTIQRTEQRDSAMYRCASSSEGAQGRSPLHFGNGTRLTVT.

This clone has just one count. This sequence joins TRBV7-9 and TRBJ1-1, with D perhaps matching TRBD1 (5 bases). Germline loops: CDR1 SEHNR, CDR2 FQNEAQ (reference sequence). The CDR3 consists of 14 residues. V was clipped by 1 base and J by 1 base, with 7 bases between them. Written as DNA, the CDR3 is TGTGCCAGCAGCTTAGGGGGGACGAACACTGAAGCTTTCTTT. Amino acid sequence: CASSLGGTNTEAFF.

The chain recombines TRBV4-1 with TRBJ2-5, with D maybe TRBD2 (6 bases). Germline CDR1 MGHRA, CDR2 YSYEKL. V lost 4 bases and J 5 bases, leaving 14 bases between the germline ends. CDR3 length equals 14 residues. CDR3: CASSPPGLVETQYF. The CDR3 DNA sequence: TGCGCCAGCAGCCCACCGGGACTTGTGGAGACCCAGTACTTC.

The CDR3: CASSSGQLEQETQYF. The CDR3 nucleotides are TGTGCCAGCAGCTCGGGACAGCTAGAACAAGAGACCCAGTACTTC. The chain has TRBV7-3 and TRBJ2-5; 7 bases map to TRBD1. This CDR3 is built from 15 residues. Trimming took 4 bases from V and 2 from J; bases not matched to a gene: 7. The germline CDR1 and CDR2 sequences are SGHTA and FQGTGA.

V and J are TRBV7-8 and TRBJ2-5; unclear D gene. The V and J ends lost 6 bases and 4 bases respectively, with 9 bases between them. CDR1 is SGHVS, CDR2 FQNEAQ, per germline. The CDR3 runs to 12 residues. CDR3 in DNA: TGTGCCAGCAGGTCCATTGGAGAGACCCAGTACTTC. Translated: CASRSIGETQYF.

This clone was seen a few times. The chain employs TRBV6-6 and TRBJ1-2; no firm D call. CDR1 MNHNY and CDR2 SVGAGI come from the germline V gene (reference sequence). The CDR3 spans 12 residues. V was shortened by 2 bases and J by 6 bases, with 7 bases between the two germline ends. The CDR3 loop reads CASSYQTHGYTF. The CDR3 DNA reads as TGTGCCAGCAGTTACCAGACTCATGGCTACACCTTC.

The chain has TRBV9 and TRBJ1-6; 9 positions match TRBD1. This CDR3 spans 17 amino acids. CDR1 is SGDLS and CDR2 is YYNGEE in the germline V gene. V lost 0 bases and J lost 7; bases outside the gene matches: 8. CDR3 in amino acids: CASSVEGTGNWNSPLHF. In DNA, the CDR3 is TGTGCCAGCAGCGTAGAGGGGACAGGGAATTGGAATTCACCCCTCCACTTT.

V is TRBV28 and J is TRBJ2-7; D may be TRBD2 (7 bases). Germline CDR1 is MDHEN and CDR2 is SYDVKM. The ends were cut back, 5 bases at V and 5 bases at J, with 19 bases in the middle. There are 15 residues in the CDR3. The CDR3 reads CASSPEGGQLHEQYF. The CDR3, as DNA: TGTGCCAGCAGTCCCGAGGGGGGGCAGCTGCACGAGCAGTACTTC.

Note on this clone: At one end the junction does not follow the germline gene, possibly because of a read error. The V call is TRBV20-1, the J call TRBJ2-7; the D gene is possibly TRBD2 (5 bases). The CDR3 contains 11 residues. Germline V gives CDR1 DFQATT, CDR2 SNEGSKA (reference sequence). The CDR3 coding sequence is TGCAGTGGGAGGTGGGAGAGGGAGCAGCACTTC. Translated, it gives CSGRWEREQHF.

J is TRBJ2-2 and V is TRBV6-5; D unclear. CDR3 length: 12 amino acids. Germline CDR1 reads MNHEY; CDR2 reads SVGAGI. Between the trimmed V and J ends, which lost 5 bases and 3 bases, there was a span of 4 bases. As DNA, the CDR3 is TGTGCCAGCAGTACACACACCGGGGAGCTGTTTTTT. The encoded protein is CASSTHTGELFF.

The gene calls are TRBV6-5 and TRBJ2-3; no firm D call. This CDR3 contains 14 residues. CDR1 MNHEY and CDR2 SVGAGI come from the germline V gene. V shed 5 bases and J shed 4 bases, with 13 bases lying between them. The CDR3 region has the DNA TGTGCCAGCAGTCCCCTCCTTGCCGCAGATACGCAGTATTTT. Translating it yields CASSPLLAADTQYF.

The chain recombines TRBV18 with TRBJ2-5; the D gene is possibly TRBD1 (6 bases). The V gene lost 4 bases and the J gene lost 0 bases, with 18 bases spanning the gap. Looked up from germline, CDR1 is KGHSH and CDR2 is LQKENI. This CDR3 spans 17 amino acids. CDR3 loop: CASSQGTPPRYQETQYF. CDR3 DNA: TGTGCCAGCTCACAAGGGACACCCCCGAGGTACCAAGAGACCCAGTACTTC.